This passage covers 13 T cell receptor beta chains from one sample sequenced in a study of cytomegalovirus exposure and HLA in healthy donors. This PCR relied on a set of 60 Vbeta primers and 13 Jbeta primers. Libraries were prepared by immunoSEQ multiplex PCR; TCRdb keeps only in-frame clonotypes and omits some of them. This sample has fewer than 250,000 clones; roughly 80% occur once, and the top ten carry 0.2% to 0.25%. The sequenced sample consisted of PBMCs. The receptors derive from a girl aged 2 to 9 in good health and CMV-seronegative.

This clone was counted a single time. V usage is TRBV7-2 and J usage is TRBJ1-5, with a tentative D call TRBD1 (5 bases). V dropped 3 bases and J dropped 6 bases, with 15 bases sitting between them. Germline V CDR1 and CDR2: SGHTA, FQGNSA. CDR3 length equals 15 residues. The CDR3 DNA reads TGTGCCAGCAGCTTTTCCTCGGGGGGAAGTCAGCCCCAGCATTTT. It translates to CASSFSSGGSQPQHF.

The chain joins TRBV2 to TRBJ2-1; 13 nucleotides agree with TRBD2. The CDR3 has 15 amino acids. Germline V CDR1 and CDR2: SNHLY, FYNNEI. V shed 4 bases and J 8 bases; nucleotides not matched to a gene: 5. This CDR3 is CASSVTSGGAHEQFF. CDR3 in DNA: TGTGCCAGCAGTGTTACTAGCGGGGGGGCCCATGAGCAGTTCTTC.

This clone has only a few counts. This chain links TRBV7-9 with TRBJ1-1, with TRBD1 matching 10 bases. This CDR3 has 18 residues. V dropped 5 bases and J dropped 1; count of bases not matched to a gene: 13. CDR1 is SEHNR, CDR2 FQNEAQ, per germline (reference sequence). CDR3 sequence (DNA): TGTGCCAGCAGCCCGCCCCTGGGACAGGGGAACCCGAACACTGAAGCTTTCTTT. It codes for CASSPPLGQGNPNTEAFF.

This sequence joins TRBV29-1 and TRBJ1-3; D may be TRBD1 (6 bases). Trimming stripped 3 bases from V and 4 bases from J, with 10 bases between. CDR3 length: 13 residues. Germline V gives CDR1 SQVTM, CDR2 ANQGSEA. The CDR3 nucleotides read TGCAGCGTTGAGGGGGGGCAAGGAAACACCATATATTTT. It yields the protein CSVEGGQGNTIYF.

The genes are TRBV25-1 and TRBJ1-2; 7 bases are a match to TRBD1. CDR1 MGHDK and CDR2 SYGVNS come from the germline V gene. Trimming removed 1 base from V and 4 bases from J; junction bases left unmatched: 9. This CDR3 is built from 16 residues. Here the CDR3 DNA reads TGTGCCAGCAGTGAATTAGCAGGGGGAAATAGCTATGGCTACACCTTC. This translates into CASSELAGGNSYGYTF.

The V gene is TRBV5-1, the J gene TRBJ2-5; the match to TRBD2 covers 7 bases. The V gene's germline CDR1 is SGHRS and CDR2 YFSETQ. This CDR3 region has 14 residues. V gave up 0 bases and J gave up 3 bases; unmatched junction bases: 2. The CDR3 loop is CASSLAGGEETQYF. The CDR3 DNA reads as TGCGCCAGCAGCTTGGCTGGGGGGGAAGAGACCCAGTACTTC.

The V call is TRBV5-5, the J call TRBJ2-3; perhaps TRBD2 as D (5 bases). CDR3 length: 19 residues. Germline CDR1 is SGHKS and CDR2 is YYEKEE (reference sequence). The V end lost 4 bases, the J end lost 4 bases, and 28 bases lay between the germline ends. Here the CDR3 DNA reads TGTGCCAGCAGCCGGGTTCGGGCTAGCATAAAGAACGGGGCAGATACGCAGTATTTT. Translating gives CASSRVRASIKNGADTQYF.

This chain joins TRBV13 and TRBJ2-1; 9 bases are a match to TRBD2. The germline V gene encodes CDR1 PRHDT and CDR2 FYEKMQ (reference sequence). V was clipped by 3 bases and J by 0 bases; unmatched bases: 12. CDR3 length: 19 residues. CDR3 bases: TGTGCCAGCAGCTTTCGAGCGGGGGGCTACCCGAGCTCCTACAATGAGCAGTTCTTC. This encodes CASSFRAGGYPSSYNEQFF.

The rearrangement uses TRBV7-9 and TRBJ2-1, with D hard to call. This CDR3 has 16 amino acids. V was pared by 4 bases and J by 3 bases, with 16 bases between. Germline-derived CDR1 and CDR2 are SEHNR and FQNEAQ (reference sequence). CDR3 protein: CASSSTRPEVYNEQFF. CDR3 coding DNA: TGTGCCAGCAGCTCAACTCGGCCTGAGGTCTACAATGAGCAGTTCTTC.

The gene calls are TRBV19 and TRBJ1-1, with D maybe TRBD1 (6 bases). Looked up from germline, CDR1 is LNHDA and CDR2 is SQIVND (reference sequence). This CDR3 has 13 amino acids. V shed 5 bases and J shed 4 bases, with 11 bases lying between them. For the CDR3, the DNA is TGTGCCAGTAGTGCCCAGGGGACCACTGAAGCTTTCTTT. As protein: CASSAQGTTEAFF.

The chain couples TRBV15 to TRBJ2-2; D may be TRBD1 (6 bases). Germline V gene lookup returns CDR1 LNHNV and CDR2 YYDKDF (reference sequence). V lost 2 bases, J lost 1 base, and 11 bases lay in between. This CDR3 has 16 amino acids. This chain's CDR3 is CATSRPTTGNTGELFF. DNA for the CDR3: TGTGCCACCAGCAGACCGACGACAGGGAACACCGGGGAGCTGTTTTTT.

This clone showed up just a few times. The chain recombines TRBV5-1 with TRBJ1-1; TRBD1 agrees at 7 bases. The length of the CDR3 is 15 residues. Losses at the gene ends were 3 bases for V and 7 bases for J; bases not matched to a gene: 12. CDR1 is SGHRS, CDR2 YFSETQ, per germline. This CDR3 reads CASSWGDSLTLEAFF. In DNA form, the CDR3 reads TGCGCCAGCAGCTGGGGGGACAGTCTCACCCTTGAAGCTTTCTTT.

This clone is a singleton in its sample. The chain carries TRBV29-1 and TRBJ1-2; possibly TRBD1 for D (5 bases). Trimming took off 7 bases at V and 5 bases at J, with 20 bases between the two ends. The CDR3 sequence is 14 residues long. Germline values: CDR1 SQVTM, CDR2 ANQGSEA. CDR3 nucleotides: TGCAGCGCCCAGGGCGGCAGGGCAGGATATGGCTACACCTTC. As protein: CSAQGGRAGYGYTF. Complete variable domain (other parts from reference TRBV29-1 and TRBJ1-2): SAVISQKPSRDICQRGTSLTIQCQVDSQVTMMFWYRQQPGQSLTLIATANQGSEATYESGFVIDKFPISRPNLTFSTLTVSNMSPEDSSIYLCSAQGGRAGYGYTFGSGTRLTVV.